This paragraph covers one TCR beta chain sequence. The germline gives CDR1 KGHDR, CDR2 SFDVKD. Trimming took off 3 bases at V and 6 bases at J, with 16 bases between the two ends. The length of the CDR3 is 16 residues. Original methodology: From reference gene primer amplification, estimates of nucleated cell counts were derived. The protocol was immunoSEQ multiplex PCR, while the TCRdb copy is restricted to in-frame clones and leaves out a portion. The V and J calls and clone size come from that table; D and trimming were worked out from the DNA. Seen here are about 50,000 clones, under 85% observed once, and the top ten hold around 15%. This record comes from a study of blood T cell repertoires in COVID-19. Study overall: Acute-phase and convalescent COVID-19 samples originated in the United States, Italy and Spain.

This sequence joins TRBV24-1 and TRBJ2-2; weak D call: TRBD2 (6 bases). Sample: peripheral blood. This TCR came from a man aged 40-50 years with acute or convalescent COVID-19. The CDR3, as DNA: TGTGCCACCAGTGATCCCGGGACTCCGAGGGCCGGGGAGCTGTTTTTT. Residues: CATSDPGTPRAGELFF.